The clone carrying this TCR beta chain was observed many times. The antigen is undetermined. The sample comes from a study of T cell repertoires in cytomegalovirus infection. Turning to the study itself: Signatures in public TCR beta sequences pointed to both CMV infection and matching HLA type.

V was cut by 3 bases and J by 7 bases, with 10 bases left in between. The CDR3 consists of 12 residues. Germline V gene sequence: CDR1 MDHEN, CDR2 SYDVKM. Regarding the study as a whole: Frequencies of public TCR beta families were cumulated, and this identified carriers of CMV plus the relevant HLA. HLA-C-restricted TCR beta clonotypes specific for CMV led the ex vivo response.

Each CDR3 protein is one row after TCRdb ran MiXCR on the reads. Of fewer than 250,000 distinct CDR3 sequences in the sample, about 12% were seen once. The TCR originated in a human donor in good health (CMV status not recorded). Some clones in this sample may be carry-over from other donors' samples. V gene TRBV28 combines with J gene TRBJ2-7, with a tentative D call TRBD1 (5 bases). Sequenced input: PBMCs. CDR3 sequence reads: CASSLIRGEQYF. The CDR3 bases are TGTGCCAGCAGTTTGATAAGGGGTGAGCAGTACTTC.